This T cell receptor beta chain was captured by sequencing in a study of blood T cell repertoires in COVID-19. Study overall: The United States, Italy and Spain provided the acute and convalescent COVID-19 samples.

Clones were read by immunoSEQ multiplex PCR, and TCRdb kept only the in-frame ones, dropping some. The sample holds 270,000 or so clones, 75% to 90% seen once. This study enrolled people aged about 18 to 90 from under 25 US geographic areas. Cohorts were based on clinical histories the participants reported. The CDR3 consists of 13 residues. J lost 4 bases, V lost 7 bases, and 5 bases had no gene match. Per germline, CDR1 MNHEY and CDR2 SVGAGI. The sequenced sample consisted of PBMCs or T cells enriched from blood (not recorded which). The receptor's source is a woman aged 25 to 39 with acute COVID-19. J is TRBJ1-1 and V is TRBV6-5; 8 bases align to TRBD1. The CDR3: CASNTGGFTEAFF. In DNA form, the CDR3 reads TGTGCCAGCAACACAGGGGGGTTCACTGAAGCTTTCTTT.